This T cell receptor beta chain was profiled in a study of beta chain features in type 1 diabetes. The investigators reverse transcribed all of the isolated RNA, so they sequenced expressed TCRB transcripts. Some clones are missing from TCRdb's copy, which holds only in-frame ones; the method was immunoSEQ multiplex PCR. Here the sample spans under 350,000 clones, 14% being singletons. V shed 4 bases and J shed 7 bases, with 16 bases lying between them. The CDR3 consists of 14 residues. Germline loops: CDR1 SNHLY, CDR2 FYNNEI. Broader study findings: Significant though moderate, a shortening of TCRB CDR3s appeared in all four CD4+ subsets of Type 1 diabetes patients.

Regarding this clone: Its antigen remains unknown.

Cell sorting via CD45RO/CCR7/CD25/CD127/CD95/CD27 was performed to obtain CD4+ naive, central memory, regulatory and stem cell-like memory cells. The chain couples TRBV2 to TRBJ1-2; D call uncertain. The specimen was naive CD4+ T cells from blood. This TCR derives from a man aged 25-45 years with type 1 diabetes. The CDR3: CASSGPGTYGGYTF. The CDR3 nucleotides are TGTGCCAGCAGTGGGCCAGGAACCTATGGTGGCTACACCTTC.